Listed below are T cell receptor beta chains from one sample, sequenced in a study of graft-versus-host responses after intestinal transplantation. Antigen specificity for these receptors is unknown. The repertoire was sequenced with immunoSEQ multiplex PCR; TCRdb's copy has only in-frame clones and lacks some. Of 35,000 to 45,000 clones in the sample, 94% were seen once. Specimen: unstimulated CD4+ T cells sorted from spleen or lymph node cells, collected before transplant. Receptor source: a human donor who was the organ donor for an intestinal transplant. Both conserved end residues are part of each CDR3. Fields, in order: J gene, clone size, V gene, D gene, CDR3 protein, CDR3 DNA. D genes are given only for firm matches. Only some rows state a clone size, as once, few, many or a class for expanded clones.

>TRBJ2-7|-|TRBV4-1|TRBD2
CASSPGGGVLNYEQYF
TGCGCCAGCAGCCCGGGCGGGGGAGTCCTCAACTACGAGCAGTACTTC
>TRBJ1-5|-|TRBV19|-
CASSTNSNQPQHF
TGTGCCAGTAGTACAAATAGCAATCAGCCCCAGCATTTT
>TRBJ1-6|-|TRBV5-1|-
CASSLEWGNSPLHF
TGCGCCAGCAGCTTGGAATGGGGTAATTCACCCCTCCACTTT
>TRBJ2-2|-|TRBV7-8|TRBD1
CASSLSNRGRAGELFF
TGTGCCAGCAGCTTATCGAACAGGGGGCGGGCCGGGGAGCTGTTTTTT
>TRBJ2-2|-|TRBV2|TRBD2
CASSDFLAGGELFF
TGTGCCAGCAGTGATTTTTTAGCGGGGGGGGAGCTGTTTTTT
>TRBJ2-3|-|TRBV30|TRBD2
CAWSVFQRGGRDTQYF
TGTGCCTGGAGTGTATTCCAGCGGGGGGGCCGAGATACGCAGTATTTT
>TRBJ2-1|-|TRBV11-2|TRBD1
CASSPQGRRDYNEQFF
TGTGCCAGCAGTCCACAGGGGCGAAGAGACTACAATGAGCAGTTCTTC
>TRBJ1-2|-|TRBV5-4|-
CASSPALRAASEHYGYTF
TGTGCCAGCAGCCCTGCTTTACGCGCCGCATCAGAGCACTATGGCTACACCTTC
>TRBJ2-1|-|TRBV11-2|-
CASSSGSGPTMKYNEQFF
TGTGCCAGCAGCTCCGGGTCAGGCCCGACGATGAAGTACAATGAGCAGTTCTTC
>TRBJ1-2|-|TRBV28|-
CASSRTFGGYTF
TGTGCCAGCAGCAGGACCTTCGGTGGCTACACCTTC
>TRBJ2-5|-|TRBV11-2|-
CASSPPTGLRETQYF
TGTGCCAGCAGCCCACCGACAGGTTTGAGGGAGACCCAGTACTTC
>TRBJ2-7|-|TRBV30|TRBD1
CAWSVTGGMDEQYF
TGTGCCTGGAGCGTGACAGGGGGTATGGACGAGCAGTACTTC
>TRBJ1-4|-|TRBV18|-
CASSSHEKLFF
TGTGCCAGCTCCTCTCATGAAAAACTGTTTTTT
>TRBJ2-7|-|TRBV28|-
CASSRVPYEQYF
TGTGCCAGCAGCCGGGTTCCCTACGAGCAGTACTTC
>TRBJ1-2|-|TRBV6-1|-
CASSISAGTGYGYTF
TGTGCCAGCAGTATCTCCGCTGGGACCGGATATGGCTACACCTTC
>TRBJ2-3|-|TRBV5-1|TRBD2
CASSLVSGGATDTQYF
TGCGCCAGCAGCTTGGTCAGCGGGGGGGCCACAGATACGCAGTATTTT
>TRBJ2-5|-|TRBV4-3|TRBD1
CASSRKWSGGAGETQYF
TGCGCCAGCAGCCGGAAGTGGTCAGGGGGCGCGGGGGAGACCCAGTACTTC
>TRBJ2-5|once|TRBV7-8|-
CASSFREETQYF
TGTGCCAGCAGCTTCAGGGAAGAGACCCAGTACTTC
>TRBJ1-2|-|TRBV5-8|-
CASSLGRAGYGYTF
TGTGCCAGCAGCTTGGGCAGGGCAGGCTATGGCTACACCTTC
>TRBJ2-7|-|TRBV27|TRBD1
CASSFLPSGTGVEQYF
TGTGCCAGCAGTTTCCTACCGTCCGGGACAGGGGTCGAGCAGTACTTC
>TRBJ2-5|-|TRBV9|-
CASSVADQETQYF
TGTGCCAGCAGCGTAGCGGATCAAGAGACCCAGTACTTC
>TRBJ2-7|-|TRBV7-9|-
CASGGLIVHSYEQYF
TGTGCCAGCGGGGGCCTGATTGTACACTCCTACGAGCAGTACTTC
>TRBJ1-4|-|TRBV14|TRBD1
CASSPRGGGREKLFF
TGTGCCAGCAGCCCCCGGGGAGGGGGCAGGGAAAAACTGTTTTTT
>TRBJ2-5|-|TRBV7-9|-
CASSFTGETQYF
TGTGCCAGCAGCTTCACGGGGGAGACCCAGTACTTC
>TRBJ2-7|-|TRBV10-2|TRBD2
CASSESGTSGYEQYF
TGCGCCAGCAGTGAGTCAGGGACTAGCGGGTACGAGCAGTACTTC
>TRBJ2-7|-|TRBV19|-
CASSRGQGGLYEQYF
TGTGCCAGTAGTCGCGGGCAGGGGGGCCTCTACGAGCAGTACTTC
>TRBJ1-1|-|TRBV19|-
CASSLGAEAFF
TGTGCCAGTAGCCTTGGGGCTGAAGCTTTCTTT
>TRBJ1-6|-|TRBV7-2|-
CASSLYSTVNSPLHF
TGTGCCAGCAGCTTATATTCGACAGTAAATTCACCCCTCCACTTT
>TRBJ1-6|-|TRBV7-2|-
CASSLTTGSNNSPLHF
TGTGCCAGCAGCCTAACCACAGGGTCGAATAATTCACCCCTCCACTTT
>TRBJ2-3|-|TRBV29-1|-
CSVRGTQDTQYF
TGCAGCGTCAGAGGGACCCAGGATACGCAGTATTTT
>TRBJ1-2|-|TRBV28|TRBD1
CASSLTGNYGYTF
TGTGCCAGCAGTTTGACAGGGAACTATGGCTACACCTTC
>TRBJ1-1|-|TRBV11-3|TRBD1
CASSLQGETEAFF
TGTGCCAGCAGCCTACAGGGGGAGACTGAAGCTTTCTTT
>TRBJ1-1|few|TRBV7-8|-
CASSLRGAGTEAFF
TGTGCCAGCAGCTTACGGGGGGCGGGCACTGAAGCTTTCTTT
>TRBJ1-4|-|TRBV10-3|-
CAISGGGLGEKLFF
TGTGCCATCAGTGGGGGAGGGCTGGGTGAAAAACTGTTTTTT
>TRBJ1-2|-|TRBV4-3|-
CASSLGTSNYGYTF
TGCGCCAGCAGTCTCGGGACATCTAACTATGGCTACACCTTC
>TRBJ1-1|-|TRBV18|-
CASSPGNTNTEAFF
TGTGCCAGCTCACCGGGCAACACGAACACTGAAGCTTTCTTT
>TRBJ2-3|-|TRBV5-6|-
CASYRVPDTQYF
TGTGCCAGCTACCGAGTTCCAGATACGCAGTATTTT
>TRBJ1-1|-|TRBV7-2|TRBD1
CASSRDRMNTEAFF
TGTGCCAGCAGCCGGGACAGGATGAACACTGAAGCTTTCTTT
>TRBJ1-6|once|TRBV4-1|-
CASSQDRAAMSSYNSPLHF
TGCGCCAGCAGCCAAGATAGGGCAGCGATGAGCTCCTATAATTCACCCCTCCACTTT
>TRBJ1-1|-|TRBV18|-
CASSPSPLRVDTEAFF
TGTGCCAGCTCACCCTCCCCACTGCGGGTGGACACTGAAGCTTTCTTT
>TRBJ2-3|-|TRBV5-1|-
CASSLAGATDTQYF
TGCGCCAGCAGCTTGGCGGGGGCCACAGATACGCAGTATTTT